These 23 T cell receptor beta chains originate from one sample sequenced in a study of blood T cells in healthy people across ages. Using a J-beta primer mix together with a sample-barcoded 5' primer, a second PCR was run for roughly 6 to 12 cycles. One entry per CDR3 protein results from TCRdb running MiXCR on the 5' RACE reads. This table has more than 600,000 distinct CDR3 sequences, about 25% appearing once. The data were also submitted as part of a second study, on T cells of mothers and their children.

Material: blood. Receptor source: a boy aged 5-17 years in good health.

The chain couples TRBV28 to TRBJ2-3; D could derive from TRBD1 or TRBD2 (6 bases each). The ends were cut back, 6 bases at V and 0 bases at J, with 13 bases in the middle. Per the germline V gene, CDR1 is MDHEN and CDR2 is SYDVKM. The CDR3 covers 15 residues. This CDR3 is CASRQGLLSTDTQYF. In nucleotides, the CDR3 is TGTGCCAGCAGACAGGGACTGTTAAGCACAGATACGCAGTATTTT.

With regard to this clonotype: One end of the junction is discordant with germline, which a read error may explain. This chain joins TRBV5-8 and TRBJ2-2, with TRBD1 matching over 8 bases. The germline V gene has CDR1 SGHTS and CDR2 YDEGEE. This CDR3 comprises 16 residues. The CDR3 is CASSLARGLNTGVLFF. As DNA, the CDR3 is TGTGCCAGCAGCTTGGCCAGGGGGCTGAACACCGGGGTGCTGTTTTTT.

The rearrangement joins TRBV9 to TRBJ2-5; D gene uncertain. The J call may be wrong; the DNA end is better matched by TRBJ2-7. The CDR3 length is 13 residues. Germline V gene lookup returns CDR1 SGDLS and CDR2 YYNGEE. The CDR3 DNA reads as TGTGCCAGCAGCGGACTCAACTCCTACGAGCAGTACTTC. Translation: CASSGLNSYEQYF.

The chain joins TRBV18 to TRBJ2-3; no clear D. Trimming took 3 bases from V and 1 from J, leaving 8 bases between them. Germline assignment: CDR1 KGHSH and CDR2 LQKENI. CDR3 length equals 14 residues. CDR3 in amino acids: CASSPGLRTDTQYF. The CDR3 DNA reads TGTGCCAGCTCACCTGGGCTACGCACAGATACGCAGTATTTT.

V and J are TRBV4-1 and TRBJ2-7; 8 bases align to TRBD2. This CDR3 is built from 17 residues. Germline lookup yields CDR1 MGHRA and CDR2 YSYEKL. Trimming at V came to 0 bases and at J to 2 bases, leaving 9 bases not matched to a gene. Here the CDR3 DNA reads TGCGCCAGCAGCCAAGAGTTGGCGGGAGCGGGGGCCTACGAGCAGTACTTC. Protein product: CASSQELAGAGAYEQYF.

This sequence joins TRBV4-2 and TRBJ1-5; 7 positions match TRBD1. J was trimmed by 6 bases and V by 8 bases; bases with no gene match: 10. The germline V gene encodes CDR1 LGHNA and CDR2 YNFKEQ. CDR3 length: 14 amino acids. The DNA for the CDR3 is TGTGCCAGCGGCTATACAGGGGAAGGTCAGCCCCAGCATTTT. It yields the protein CASGYTGEGQPQHF.

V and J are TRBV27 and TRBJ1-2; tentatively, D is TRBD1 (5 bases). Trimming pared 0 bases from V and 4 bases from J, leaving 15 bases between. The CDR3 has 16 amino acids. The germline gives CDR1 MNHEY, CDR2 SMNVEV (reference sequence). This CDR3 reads CASSLSGGWGTYGYTF. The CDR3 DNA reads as TGTGCCAGCAGTTTATCGGGGGGTTGGGGGACCTATGGCTACACCTTC.

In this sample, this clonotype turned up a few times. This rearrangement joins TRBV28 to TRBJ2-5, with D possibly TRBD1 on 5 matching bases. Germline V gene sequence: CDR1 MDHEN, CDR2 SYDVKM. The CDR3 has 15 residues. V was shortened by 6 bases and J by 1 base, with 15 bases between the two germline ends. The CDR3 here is CASRALSDSQETQYF. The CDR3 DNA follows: TGTGCCAGCAGAGCGCTTTCCGACAGCCAAGAGACCCAGTACTTC.

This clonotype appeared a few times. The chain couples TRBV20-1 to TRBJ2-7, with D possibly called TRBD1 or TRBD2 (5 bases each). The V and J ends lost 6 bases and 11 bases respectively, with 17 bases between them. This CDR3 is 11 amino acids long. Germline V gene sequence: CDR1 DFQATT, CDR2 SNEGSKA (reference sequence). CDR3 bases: TGCAGTGCCGGGACCAACCATGGGGAGTACTTC. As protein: CSAGTNHGEYF.

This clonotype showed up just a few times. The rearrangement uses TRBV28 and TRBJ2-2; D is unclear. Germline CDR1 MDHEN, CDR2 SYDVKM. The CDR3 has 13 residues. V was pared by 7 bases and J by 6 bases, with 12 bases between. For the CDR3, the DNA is TGTGCCAGCACTACTCGGGCCCCCGGGGAGCTGTTTTTT. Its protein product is CASTTRAPGELFF.

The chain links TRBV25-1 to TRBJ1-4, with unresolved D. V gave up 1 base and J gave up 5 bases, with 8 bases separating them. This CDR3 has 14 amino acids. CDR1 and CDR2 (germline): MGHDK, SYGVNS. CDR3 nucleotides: TGTGCCAGCAGTGAATCCGGGCTCAATGAAAAACTGTTTTTT. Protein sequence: CASSESGLNEKLFF.

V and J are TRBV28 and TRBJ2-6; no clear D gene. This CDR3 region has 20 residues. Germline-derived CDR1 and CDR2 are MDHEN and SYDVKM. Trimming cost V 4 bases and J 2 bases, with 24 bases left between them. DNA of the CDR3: TGTGCCAGCAGTTCGCAAATTGTGGTGGCCCCCCCGACTGGGGCCAACGTCCTGACTTTC. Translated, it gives CASSSQIVVAPPTGANVLTF.

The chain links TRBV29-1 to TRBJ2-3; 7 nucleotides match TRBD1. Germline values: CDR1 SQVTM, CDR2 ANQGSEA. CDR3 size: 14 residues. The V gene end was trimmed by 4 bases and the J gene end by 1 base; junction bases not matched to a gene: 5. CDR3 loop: CSVGTGTGTDTQYF. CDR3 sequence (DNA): TGCAGCGTTGGGACCGGGACAGGCACAGATACGCAGTATTTT.

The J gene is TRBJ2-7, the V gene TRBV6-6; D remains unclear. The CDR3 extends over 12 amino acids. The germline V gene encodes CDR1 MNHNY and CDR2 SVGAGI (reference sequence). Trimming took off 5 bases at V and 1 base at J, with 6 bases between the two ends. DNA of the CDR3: TGTGCCAGCAGTATCGCGTCCTACGAGCAGTACTTC. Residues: CASSIASYEQYF.

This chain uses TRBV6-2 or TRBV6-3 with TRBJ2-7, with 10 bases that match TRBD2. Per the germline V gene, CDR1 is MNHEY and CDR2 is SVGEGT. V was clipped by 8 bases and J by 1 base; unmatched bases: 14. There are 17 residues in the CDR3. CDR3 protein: CASHPNRELAGSYEQYF. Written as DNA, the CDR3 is TGTGCCAGCCATCCCAACCGCGAACTAGCGGGGTCCTACGAGCAGTACTTC.

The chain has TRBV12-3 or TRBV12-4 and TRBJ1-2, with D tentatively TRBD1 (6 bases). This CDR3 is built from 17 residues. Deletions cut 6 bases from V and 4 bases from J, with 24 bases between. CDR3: CASSPRGGHIPSYGYTF. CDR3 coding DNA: TGTGCCAGCAGCCCTAGAGGGGGACACATCCCCTCCTATGGCTACACCTTC.

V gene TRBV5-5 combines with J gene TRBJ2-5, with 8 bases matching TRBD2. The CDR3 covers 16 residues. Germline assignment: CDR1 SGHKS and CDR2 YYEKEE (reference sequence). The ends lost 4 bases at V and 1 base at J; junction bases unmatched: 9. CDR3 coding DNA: TGTGCCAGCAGCCGGGGGGGGGCGTTCCCCCAAGAGACCCAGTACTTC. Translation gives CASSRGGAFPQETQYF.

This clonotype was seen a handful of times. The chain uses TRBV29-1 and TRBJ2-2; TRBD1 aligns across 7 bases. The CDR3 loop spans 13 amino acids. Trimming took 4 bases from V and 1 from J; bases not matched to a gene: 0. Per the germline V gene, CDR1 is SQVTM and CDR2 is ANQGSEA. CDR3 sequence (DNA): TGCAGCGTTGGACAGGGGAACACCGGGGAGCTGTTTTTT. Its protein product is CSVGQGNTGELFF.

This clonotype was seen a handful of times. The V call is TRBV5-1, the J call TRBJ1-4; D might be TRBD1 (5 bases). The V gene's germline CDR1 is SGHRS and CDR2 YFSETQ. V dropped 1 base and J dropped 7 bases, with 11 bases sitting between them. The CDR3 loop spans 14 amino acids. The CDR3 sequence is CASSLRWGTEKLFF. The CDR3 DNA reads TGCGCCAGCAGCTTGAGGTGGGGCACTGAAAAACTGTTTTTT. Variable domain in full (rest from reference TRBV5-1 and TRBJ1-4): KAGVTQTPRYLIKTRGQQVTLSCSPISGHRSVSWYQQTPGQGLQFLFEYFSETQRNKGNFPGRFSGRQFSNSRSEMNVSTLELGDSALYLCASSLRWGTEKLFFGSGTQLSVL.

The CDR3 DNA follows: TGTGCCAGCAGTGAAGCGCTGGGACAGGGTAATTCACCCCTCCACTTT. It specifies CASSEALGQGNSPLHF. The J gene is TRBJ1-6, the V gene TRBV6-1, with TRBD1 identical over 9 bases. Per the germline V gene, CDR1 is MNHNS and CDR2 is SASEGT. J gave up 6 bases and V 0 bases, and 3 bases lay outside the gene matches. The CDR3 has 16 amino acids.

DNA for the CDR3: TGTGCCAGCAGCTTGACAAGCGGGCCTGACAATGAGCAGTTCTTC. As protein: CASSLTSGPDNEQFF. The J gene is TRBJ2-1, the V gene TRBV5-6; maybe TRBD2 (6 bases). This CDR3 comprises 15 residues. V was shortened by 1 base and J by 5 bases, with 13 bases between the two germline ends. Germline loops: CDR1 SGHDT, CDR2 YYEEEE.

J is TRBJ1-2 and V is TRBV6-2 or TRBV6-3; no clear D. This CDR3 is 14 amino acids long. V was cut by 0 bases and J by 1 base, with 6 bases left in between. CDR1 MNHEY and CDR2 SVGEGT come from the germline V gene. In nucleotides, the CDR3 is TGTGCCAGCAGTTACTCGGCCGGTAACTATGGCTACACCTTC. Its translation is CASSYSAGNYGYTF.

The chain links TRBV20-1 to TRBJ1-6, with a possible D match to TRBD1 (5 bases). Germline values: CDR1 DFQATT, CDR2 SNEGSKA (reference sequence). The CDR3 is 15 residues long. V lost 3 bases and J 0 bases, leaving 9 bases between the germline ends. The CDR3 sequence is CSASSDSSYNSPLHF. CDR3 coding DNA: TGCAGTGCTAGTTCCGACAGCTCCTATAATTCACCCCTCCACTTT.